The 30 T cell receptor beta chains given below trace back to one sample, sequenced in a study of blood T cell repertoires in COVID-19. Libraries were prepared by immunoSEQ multiplex PCR; TCRdb keeps only in-frame clonotypes and omits some of them. The table includes around 68,000 clones, about 91% detected once. Sequenced material: peripheral blood. Every receptor here comes from a woman aged 50 to 60 with acute or convalescent COVID-19.

This clone was detected only once. The chain links TRBV6-6 to TRBJ1-2; perhaps TRBD1 as D (6 bases). Germline lookup yields CDR1 MNHNY and CDR2 SVGAGI (reference sequence). V was clipped by 2 bases and J by 8 bases, with 12 bases between them. CDR3 length: 13 amino acids. This CDR3 reads CASSYLPDRGYTF. CDR3 DNA sequence: TGTGCCAGCAGTTACCTCCCCGACAGGGGCTACACCTTC.

There are a few counts of this clone. V is TRBV15 and J is TRBJ1-1, with a possible D match to TRBD1 (5 bases). Between the trimmed V and J ends, which lost 0 bases and 0 bases, there was a span of 8 bases. The germline gives CDR1 LNHNV, CDR2 YYDKDF (reference sequence). This CDR3 contains 15 residues. Here the CDR3 reads CATSREKGLNTEAFF. As DNA, the CDR3 is TGTGCCACCAGCAGAGAAAAGGGGTTGAACACTGAAGCTTTCTTT.

This chain joins TRBV7-8 and TRBJ1-1, with D maybe TRBD1 (5 bases). With 1 base removed from V and 2 bases from J, the gap between germline ends came to 17 bases. Germline lookup yields CDR1 SGHVS and CDR2 FQNEAQ. The CDR3 consists of 17 residues. The CDR3 nucleotides are TGTGCCAGCAGCTTAGGTTATTTGACAGCGGGCAACACTGAAGCTTTCTTT. This sequence encodes CASSLGYLTAGNTEAFF.

V is TRBV20-1 and J is TRBJ1-6; a weak D match, TRBD1 (5 bases). Per the germline V gene, CDR1 is DFQATT and CDR2 is SNEGSKA (reference sequence). V lost 3 bases to trimming and J lost 1 base, with 13 bases between them. The length of the CDR3 is 16 residues. Here the CDR3 reads CSASWGVGSYNSPLHF. CDR3 DNA: TGCAGTGCTAGTTGGGGGGTTGGGTCCTATAATTCACCCCTCCACTTT.

By its share, this clone is medium-sized. The chain is built from TRBV9 and TRBJ2-7; TRBD2 matches 7 bases. With V trimmed by 7 bases and J by 3 bases, 13 bases remained unmatched. This CDR3 spans 15 amino acids. Germline CDR1 is SGDLS and CDR2 is YYNGEE. CDR3 protein: CASAPSTGGFYEQYF. The CDR3 DNA reads as TGTGCCAGCGCCCCATCAACGGGAGGTTTCTACGAGCAGTACTTC.

The chain employs TRBV19 and TRBJ1-6; D unresolved. This CDR3 has 14 residues. With 3 bases removed from V and 3 bases from J, the gap between germline ends came to 6 bases. Looked up from germline, CDR1 is LNHDA and CDR2 is SQIVND (reference sequence). CDR3 nucleotide sequence: TGTGCCAGTAGTATGGCCAGCTATAATTCACCCCTCCACTTT. Its protein is CASSMASYNSPLHF.

A note on this clone: One end of the junction does not line up with germline, which may come from a read error. V usage is TRBV12-3 or TRBV12-4 and J usage is TRBJ2-7; 8 nucleotides agree with TRBD1. The length of the CDR3 is 13 residues. CDR3 amino acids: CASRGQGSFEQYF. The CDR3 DNA sequence: TGTGCCAGCAGAGGACAGGGTTCCTTCGAGCAGTACTTC.

About this clone itself: Other nucleotide sequences from this sample produce the same CDR3. The chain uses TRBV30 and TRBJ1-3, with D uncertain. V was pared by 1 base and J by 3 bases, with 4 bases between. The CDR3 is 12 residues long. CDR1 is GTSNPN and CDR2 is SVGIG in the germline V gene (reference sequence). DNA for the CDR3: TGTGCCTGGAGTGGTAGTGGAAACACCATATATTTT. Residues: CAWSGSGNTIYF. Filled out from reference TRBV30 and TRBJ1-3, the complete variable domain reads SQTIHQWPATLVQPVGSPLSLECTVEGTSNPNLYWYRQAAGRGLQLLFYSVGIGQISSEVPQNLSASRPQDRQFILSSKKLLLSDSGFYLCAWSGSGNTIYFGEGSWLTVV.

This chain uses TRBV6-5 with TRBJ2-1; unclear D gene. V lost 8 bases to trimming and J lost 0 bases, with 14 bases between them. The CDR3 sequence is 15 residues long. Germline V gene lookup returns CDR1 MNHEY and CDR2 SVGAGI. CDR3 coding DNA: TGTGCCAGCGGGCCGGCCTTTAGCTCCTACAATGAGCAGTTCTTC. This gives the protein CASGPAFSSYNEQFF.

V gene TRBV5-8 combines with J gene TRBJ2-1; TRBD2 matches 7 bases. The CDR3 sequence is 15 residues long. V lost 2 bases and J lost 3; bases outside the gene matches: 5. Germline-derived CDR1 and CDR2 are SGHTS and YDEGEE. The CDR3 loop is CASSLAGRNYNEQFF. The CDR3 DNA reads TGTGCCAGCAGCTTAGCGGGGAGGAACTACAATGAGCAGTTCTTC.

The chain employs TRBV6-2 or TRBV6-3 and TRBJ1-1; D perhaps matches TRBD1 (5 bases). The CDR3 is 15 residues long. Deletions cut 5 bases from V and 4 bases from J, with 17 bases between. The germline V gene has CDR1 MNHEY and CDR2 SVGEGT. CDR3: CASSTTSGGSTEAFF. CDR3 in DNA: TGTGCCAGCAGTACCACGTCGGGGGGATCCACTGAAGCTTTCTTT.

This chain uses TRBV4-2 with TRBJ1-2, with TRBD1 as a possible D gene (5 bases). CDR1 LGHNA and CDR2 YNFKEQ come from the germline V gene. The V end was cut by 1 base, the J end by 4 bases, with 13 bases between. The CDR3 runs 15 residues. The CDR3 loop reads CASSQAATQGYGYTF. The DNA for the CDR3 is TGTGCCAGCAGCCAAGCAGCTACCCAGGGCTATGGCTACACCTTC.

The chain recombines TRBV18 with TRBJ1-1; D gene ambiguous. The germline V gene encodes CDR1 KGHSH and CDR2 LQKENI. The CDR3 spans 15 residues. The ends were cut back, 0 bases at V and 5 bases at J, with 13 bases in the middle. The CDR3 nucleotides are TGTGCCAGCTCACCACCCATGAGAGGGAGTACTGAAGCTTTCTTT. It translates to CASSPPMRGSTEAFF.

The J gene is TRBJ1-6, the V gene TRBV14; perhaps TRBD1 as D (5 bases). Trimming removed 0 bases at V and 11 bases at J, with 23 bases between. Per germline, CDR1 SGHDN and CDR2 FVKESK. The CDR3 length is 18 residues. The CDR3 loop is CASSQDIGANLRFAPLHF. Written as DNA, the CDR3 is TGTGCCAGCAGCCAAGATATAGGGGCCAACCTGAGGTTCGCACCCCTCCACTTT.

The chain recombines TRBV3-1 (or the pseudogene TRBV3-2) with TRBJ2-7; D is possibly TRBD2 (6 bases). Trimming removed 4 bases at V and 7 bases at J, with 20 bases between. CDR3 length: 15 residues. Per germline, CDR1 LGHDT and CDR2 YNNKEL (reference sequence). The CDR3 region has the DNA TGTGCCAGCAGCCTCTCCTCCTTGGGAGGAGGGGAGCAGTACTTC. The encoded protein is CASSLSSLGGGEQYF.

J is TRBJ2-1 and V is TRBV14; 9 nucleotides align to TRBD2. CDR1 is SGHDN and CDR2 is FVKESK in the germline V gene. V was clipped by 4 bases and J by 4 bases; unmatched bases: 8. CDR3 length equals 16 residues. The CDR3 spells CASSPHLTSGYNEQFF. CDR3 in DNA: TGTGCCAGCAGCCCTCATTTGACTAGCGGATACAATGAGCAGTTCTTC. The complete variable domain, with remaining parts taken from reference TRBV14 and TRBJ2-1, reads EAGVTQFPSHSVIEKGQTVTLRCDPISGHDNLYWYRRVMGKEIKFLLHFVKESKQDESGMPNNRFLAERTGGTYSTLKVQPAELEDSGVYFCASSPHLTSGYNEQFFGPGTRLTVL.

V gene TRBV29-1 combines with J gene TRBJ2-1; 10 nucleotides match TRBD2. Germline V gene lookup returns CDR1 SQVTM and CDR2 ANQGSEA. Trimming took 5 bases from V and 2 from J; bases not matched to a gene: 6. This CDR3 is 15 amino acids long. CDR3 sequence reads: CSVTSGGAPYNEQFF. For the CDR3, the DNA is TGCAGCGTTACCAGCGGGGGGGCCCCCTACAATGAGCAGTTCTTC.

The chain has TRBV19 and TRBJ1-4; possibly TRBD1 for D (5 bases). This CDR3 region has 15 residues. V lost 2 bases and J lost 0, with 7 bases in between. The germline CDR1 and CDR2 sequences are LNHDA and SQIVND (reference sequence). CDR3 residues: CASSIRTTTNEKLFF. CDR3 DNA sequence: TGTGCCAGTAGTATAAGGACAACAACTAATGAAAAACTGTTTTTT.

There are a few counts of this clone. The chain joins TRBV12-3 or TRBV12-4 to TRBJ2-1; TRBD2 might be the D (5 bases). Trimming left V 7 bases short and J 6 bases short, with 13 bases between. The CDR3 is 13 residues long. The CDR3 nucleotides read TGTGCCAGCATGGGGAGTAGCGCCAATGAGCAGTTCTTC. It yields the protein CASMGSSANEQFF.

V usage is TRBV7-6 and J usage is TRBJ2-6, with D possibly matching TRBD1 (5 bases). V lost 5 bases, J lost 0 bases, and 8 bases lay in between. From germline, CDR1 is SGHVS and CDR2 FNYEAQ. CDR3 length equals 15 residues. CDR3 nucleotides: TGTGCCAGCAGCACGACAGACTCTGGGGCCAACGTCCTGACTTTC. Translation: CASSTTDSGANVLTF.

This clone showed up just once. CDR3 loop: CSVEVGEGELFF. CDR3 DNA sequence: TGCAGCGTTGAAGTAGGGGAAGGGGAGCTGTTTTTT. The chain links TRBV29-1 to TRBJ2-2; tentative D call: TRBD1 (5 bases). Germline V gene data show CDR1 as SQVTM and CDR2 as ANQGSEA. This CDR3 contains 12 residues. V gave up 1 base and J gave up 8 bases, with 8 bases separating them.

The CDR3 nucleotides read TGTGCCAGCAGCTACGGCGGGGGGTACAATGAGCAGTTCTTC. Translating gives CASSYGGGYNEQFF. This chain links TRBV7-2 with TRBJ2-1; TRBD2 agrees at 8 bases. With V trimmed by 4 bases and J by 4 bases, 3 bases remained unmatched. CDR1 and CDR2 (germline): SGHTA, FQGNSA. The CDR3 length is 14 residues.

The J gene is TRBJ2-5, the V gene TRBV5-1, with 9 bases aligning to TRBD2. From germline, CDR1 is SGHRS and CDR2 YFSETQ. The CDR3 sequence is 16 residues long. V shed 4 bases, J shed 2 bases, and the junction held 9 bases outside the gene matches. The CDR3 DNA reads as TGCGCCAGCAGCCCTTCTCTTAGCGGGGGACAAGAGACCCAGTACTTC. It codes for CASSPSLSGGQETQYF.

This clone was recorded once. The chain has TRBV19 and TRBJ1-6; 8 bases are a match to TRBD1. Germline-derived CDR1 and CDR2 are LNHDA and SQIVND (reference sequence). The CDR3 extends over 15 amino acids. V gave up 8 bases and J gave up 14 bases; unmatched junction bases: 17. CDR3 amino acids: CASRETGTGKSTLHF. DNA of the CDR3: TGTGCCAGTCGAGAAACCGGGACAGGAAAGTCCACCCTCCACTTT. Full variable domain (outside the CDR3, taken from reference TRBV19 and TRBJ1-6): DGGITQSPKYLFRKEGQNVTLSCEQNLNHDAMYWYRQDPGQGLRLIYYSQIVNDFQKGDIAEGYSVSREKKESFPLTVTSAQKNPTAFYLCASRETGTGKSTLHFGNGTRLTVT.

The chain combines TRBV6-6 with TRBJ1-2; D call uncertain. CDR3 length: 13 residues. The germline V gene has CDR1 MNHNY and CDR2 SVGAGI (reference sequence). V lost 6 bases and J 4 bases, leaving 12 bases between the germline ends. CDR3 DNA: TGTGCCAGCAGACCCGACGGCGGCTATGGCTACACCTTC. It specifies CASRPDGGYGYTF.

The chain combines TRBV7-9 with TRBJ1-2; D is unresolved. The CDR3 has 15 residues. V lost 5 bases, J lost 0 bases, and 13 bases lay in between. Germline CDR1 and CDR2: SEHNR and FQNEAQ (reference sequence). The CDR3 here is CASSNSLWPNYGYTF. The CDR3 DNA reads as TGTGCCAGCAGCAACTCACTATGGCCTAACTATGGCTACACCTTC.

This clone was detected once. The rearrangement uses TRBV4-1 and TRBJ2-2; TRBD2 agrees at 8 bases. The germline CDR1 and CDR2 sequences are MGHRA and YSYEKL. V was pared by 0 bases and J by 4 bases, with 10 bases of the junction left unmatched. There are 18 residues in the CDR3. The CDR3 protein is CASSQELLRGGSTGELFF. The CDR3 DNA sequence: TGCGCCAGCAGCCAAGAACTTCTACGCGGGGGGAGCACCGGGGAGCTGTTTTTT.

CDR3 coding DNA: TGTGCCAGTAGCCTTACCGGGACATCATACGGTGGGCCCCAGCATTTT. Protein: CASSLTGTSYGGPQHF. V gene TRBV19 combines with J gene TRBJ1-5, with D possibly matching TRBD1 (6 bases). Trimming pared 6 bases from V and 9 bases from J, leaving 24 bases between. Germline V lookup: CDR1 LNHDA, CDR2 SQIVND (reference sequence). The CDR3 loop spans 16 amino acids.

The genes are TRBV5-4 and TRBJ2-2, with D unclear. The CDR3 extends over 15 amino acids. The germline CDR1 and CDR2 sequences are SGHNT and YYREEE (reference sequence). The V and J ends lost 1 base and 3 bases respectively, with 10 bases between them. The CDR3 nucleotides read TGTGCCAGCAGCTTGTTCGGCGGCGACACCGGGGAGCTGTTTTTT. Translation gives CASSLFGGDTGELFF.

The V gene is TRBV18, the J gene TRBJ1-1, with D tentatively TRBD1 (6 bases). Trimming cost V 2 bases and J 4 bases, with 26 bases left between them. The germline V gene has CDR1 KGHSH and CDR2 LQKENI. This CDR3 has 19 amino acids. Here the CDR3 DNA reads TGTGCCAGCTCACCAAAGCCGGTTGGAGGGGGGGCTCGACCCACTGAAGCTTTCTTT. Protein sequence: CASSPKPVGGGARPTEAFF.